The 32 T cell receptor beta chains listed next were all sequenced from one sample in a study of identical twins. One entry per CDR3 protein, called by TCRdb with MiXCR from the 5' RACE reads. This repertoire shows fewer than 350,000 distinct CDR3 sequences, approximately 8.5% found once; its top ten account for roughly 2%. These data also formed part of another study, on yellow fever vaccine responses in identical twins.

The sequencing input was memory (CD45RO+) T cells sorted from blood. All receptors derive from a woman between 18 and 29 years old in good health.

The V and J genes are TRBV4-1 and TRBJ2-1; 9 positions match TRBD2. CDR3 length equals 16 residues. The junction had 3 bases not matched to a gene; V was cut back by 0 bases and J by 3 bases. Germline V gene data show CDR1 as MGHRA and CDR2 as YSYEKL. CDR3: CASSQEATSGYNEQFF. CDR3 in DNA: TGCGCCAGCAGCCAAGAGGCGACTAGCGGCTACAATGAGCAGTTCTTC.

This clonotype was counted many times. V gene TRBV11-1 combines with J gene TRBJ2-1; weak D call: TRBD2 (6 bases). Germline V lookup: CDR1 SGHAT, CDR2 FQDESV (reference sequence). V was trimmed by 1 base and J by 10 bases, leaving 26 bases between them. The CDR3 is 18 amino acids. CDR3 residues: CASSLDTLQSGGFREQFF. CDR3 DNA sequence: TGTGCCAGCAGCTTAGACACCCTACAATCTGGAGGGTTTAGAGAGCAGTTCTTC.

V usage is TRBV5-1 and J usage is TRBJ2-5; D is possibly TRBD1 or TRBD2 (5 bases each). Germline CDR1 reads SGHRS; CDR2 reads YFSETQ. V shed 7 bases and J shed 2 bases, with 12 bases lying between them. The CDR3 length is 13 residues. CDR3 in DNA: TGCGCCAGCTTCGGGACCCTTCAAGAGACCCAGTACTTC. Its protein product is CASFGTLQETQYF. The entire variable domain, with the rest obtained from reference TRBV5-1 and TRBJ2-5, is as follows: KAGVTQTPRYLIKTRGQQVTLSCSPISGHRSVSWYQQTPGQGLQFLFEYFSETQRNKGNFPGRFSGRQFSNSRSEMNVSTLELGDSALYLCASFGTLQETQYFGPGTRLLVL.

This chain uses TRBV20-1 with TRBJ2-5; the D call may be TRBD1 or TRBD2 (5 bases each). The CDR3 runs 14 residues. The germline V gene has CDR1 DFQATT and CDR2 SNEGSKA (reference sequence). V dropped 0 bases and J dropped 7 bases, with 15 bases sitting between them. CDR3 loop: CSARDGQAGRTQYF. The CDR3 DNA reads as TGCAGTGCTAGAGATGGGCAGGCAGGGAGGACCCAGTACTTC.

The chain uses TRBV20-1 and TRBJ2-3; D is perhaps TRBD1 (5 bases). Germline CDR1 and CDR2: DFQATT and SNEGSKA (reference sequence). CDR3 length: 16 residues. Trimming took 4 bases from V and 5 from J, leaving 22 bases between them. CDR3 DNA sequence: TGCAGTGCTATAGGGTGGGGCCATCGAAGGGGAGATACGCAGTATTTT. Its protein product is CSAIGWGHRRGDTQYF.

This CDR3 is CASSLGTMTNEQFF. For the CDR3, the DNA is TGTGCCAGCAGTTTAGGGACTATGACCAATGAGCAGTTCTTC. This chain connects TRBV12-3 or TRBV12-4 to TRBJ2-1; D might be TRBD2 (6 bases). Deletions cut 1 base from V and 6 bases from J, with 10 bases between. This CDR3 comprises 14 residues.

The chain employs TRBV10-1 and TRBJ2-1, with D possibly matching TRBD2 (7 bases). Trimming shortened V by 3 bases and J by 8 bases, and 11 bases separated the two germline ends. The CDR3 length is 13 residues. Looked up from germline, CDR1 is WNHNN and CDR2 is SYGVQD (reference sequence). CDR3 DNA sequence: TGCGCCAGCAGTGACAGGGGAGGGGATGAGCAGTTCTTC. The encoded protein is CASSDRGGDEQFF.

This clonotype was recorded at least ten times. The V gene is TRBV4-2, the J gene TRBJ1-1; no clear D. Germline CDR1 LGHNA, CDR2 YNFKEQ. The V gene lost 0 bases and the J gene lost 5 bases, with 7 bases spanning the gap. The CDR3 loop spans 13 amino acids. Here the CDR3 reads CASSQDLGTEAFF. The DNA of the CDR3 is TGTGCCAGCAGCCAAGATCTAGGGACTGAAGCTTTCTTT.

Many counts were recorded for this clonotype. V usage is TRBV9 and J usage is TRBJ2-1; TRBD1 matches at 7 bases. There are 14 residues in the CDR3. CDR1 and CDR2 (germline): SGDLS, YYNGEE. J lost 7 bases, V lost 4 bases, and 8 bases had no gene match. The CDR3 DNA is TGTGCCAGCAGCCCGACAGGGTCGGGGAATGAGCAGTTCTTC. This sequence encodes CASSPTGSGNEQFF.

This clonotype was found many times. The genes are TRBV9 and TRBJ2-3, with TRBD1 as a possible D gene (7 bases). V shed 3 bases and J shed 0 bases, with 8 bases lying between them. The CDR3 covers 14 residues. Germline values: CDR1 SGDLS, CDR2 YYNGEE. The CDR3 DNA sequence: TGTGCCAGCAGCGCAGGGGGGAGCACAGATACGCAGTATTTT. The encoded protein is CASSAGGSTDTQYF. The whole variable domain, filled in from reference TRBV9 and TRBJ2-3, reads DSGVTQTPKHLITATGQRVTLRCSPRSGDLSVYWYQQSLDQGLQFLIQYYNGEERAKGNILERFSAQQFPDLHSELNLSSLELGDSALYFCASSAGGSTDTQYFGPGTRLTVL.

This clonotype has more than one count but fewer than ten. The genes are TRBV25-1 and TRBJ2-7; 10 bases map to TRBD2. V lost 1 base, J lost 5 bases, and 5 bases stayed unmatched. The CDR3 contains 15 residues. CDR1 is MGHDK, CDR2 SYGVNS, per germline. Written as DNA, the CDR3 is TGTGCCAGCAGTGAATCTGCTAGCGGGAGTCACGAGCAGTACTTC. Translating it yields CASSESASGSHEQYF.

This clonotype was seen at least ten times. The chain employs TRBV7-9 and TRBJ1-2; tentative D call: TRBD1 (5 bases). The CDR3 totals 15 residues. V lost 7 bases, J lost 0 bases, and 15 bases lay in between. The germline V gene encodes CDR1 SEHNR and CDR2 FQNEAQ (reference sequence). The CDR3 region has the DNA TGTGCCAGCACTTACTCAGGGACCACTAACTATGGCTACACCTTC. Its translation: CASTYSGTTNYGYTF.

The chain links TRBV19 to TRBJ2-1; D unclear. CDR1 is LNHDA and CDR2 is SQIVND in the germline V gene (reference sequence). V lost 6 bases, J lost 5 bases, and 20 bases lay in between. CDR3 length: 16 amino acids. The CDR3 region is CASRDNIGYGNNEQFF. The CDR3 DNA reads as TGTGCCAGTAGAGATAATATCGGCTATGGGAACAATGAGCAGTTCTTC.

The chain couples TRBV6-1 to TRBJ2-5; D may be TRBD1 or TRBD2 (5 bases each). Germline V gene data show CDR1 as MNHNS and CDR2 as SASEGT. This CDR3 comprises 18 residues. V was trimmed by 2 bases and J by 4 bases, leaving 23 bases between them. As DNA, the CDR3 is TGTGCCAGCAGTGAATCGGTCTGGGGGACGTCGAGGAGAGAGACCCAGTACTTC. Protein product: CASSESVWGTSRRETQYF.

This clonotype has a handful of counts. The CDR3 sequence is CASRVTGRQNTGELFF. CDR3 sequence (DNA): TGTGCCAGCAGGGTTACAGGGCGGCAGAACACCGGGGAGCTGTTTTTT. The chain links TRBV28 to TRBJ2-2; possible D gene TRBD1, 6 bases. V gave up 6 bases and J gave up 1 base, with 15 bases separating them. CDR3 size: 16 residues. Per germline, CDR1 MDHEN and CDR2 SYDVKM.

This clonotype has at least ten counts. The J gene is TRBJ2-3, the V gene TRBV10-2, with D possibly being TRBD2 (5 bases). This CDR3 spans 14 amino acids. V was cut by 6 bases and J by 1 base, with 11 bases left in between. Germline CDR1 WSHSY, CDR2 SAAADI. The CDR3 loop is CASRREVGTDTQYF. The CDR3 bases are TGCGCCAGCAGACGGGAAGTAGGCACAGATACGCAGTATTTT.

V usage is TRBV20-1 and J usage is TRBJ2-7, with D uncertain. The CDR3 has 12 amino acids. V was shortened by 0 bases and J by 6 bases, with 9 bases between the two germline ends. CDR1 and CDR2 from the germline V gene are DFQATT and SNEGSKA (reference sequence). CDR3 in amino acids: CSARDSASEQYF. CDR3 bases: TGCAGTGCTAGAGATTCCGCATCCGAGCAGTACTTC.

This clonotype showed up many times. This chain connects TRBV11-1 to TRBJ2-5; the match to TRBD2 covers 7 bases. This CDR3 is 14 amino acids long. Per germline, CDR1 SGHAT and CDR2 FQDESV (reference sequence). The ends lost 7 bases at V and 5 bases at J; junction bases unmatched: 10. CDR3 sequence (DNA): TGTGCCAGCACTCGGGGGGTCCCCAACGAGACCCAGTACTTC. Translated, it gives CASTRGVPNETQYF.

The chain joins TRBV5-1 to TRBJ1-1; D is perhaps TRBD1 (5 bases). V was shortened by 6 bases and J by 2 bases, with 14 bases between the two germline ends. Germline V gene data show CDR1 as SGHRS and CDR2 as YFSETQ. The CDR3 is 14 amino acids. CDR3 sequence (DNA): TGCGCCAGCACCCTTTCGGGGACTAACACTGAAGCTTTCTTT. It translates to CASTLSGTNTEAFF. Together with reference TRBV5-1 and TRBJ1-1, the CDR3 gives the full variable domain: KAGVTQTPRYLIKTRGQQVTLSCSPISGHRSVSWYQQTPGQGLQFLFEYFSETQRNKGNFPGRFSGRQFSNSRSEMNVSTLELGDSALYLCASTLSGTNTEAFFGQGTRLTVV.

This clonotype was counted at least ten times. The chain joins TRBV28 to TRBJ1-1; 8 bases align to TRBD1. This CDR3 has 14 amino acids. The V gene's germline CDR1 is MDHEN and CDR2 SYDVKM. V shed 6 bases and J 1 base; nucleotides not matched to a gene: 4. The CDR3 sequence is CASRPGQGNTEAFF. In DNA, the CDR3 is TGTGCCAGCAGACCAGGACAGGGGAACACTGAAGCTTTCTTT.

This clonotype was counted a few times. The rearrangement links TRBV20-1 to TRBJ2-3; the match to TRBD2 covers 15 bases. CDR3 length: 16 residues. The V gene end was trimmed by 6 bases and the J gene end by 0 bases; junction bases not matched to a gene: 4. Germline V gene data show CDR1 as DFQATT and CDR2 as SNEGSKA (reference sequence). Here the CDR3 DNA reads TGCAGTGCGGAAGGACTAGCGGGAGGGAGCACAGATACGCAGTATTTT. Translated, it gives CSAEGLAGGSTDTQYF.

This clonotype has a handful of counts. This chain links TRBV28 with TRBJ2-7; 12 nucleotides agree with TRBD1. The CDR3 sequence is 16 residues long. Unmatched junction bases numbered 15, after V lost 8 bases and J lost 7 bases. Per germline, CDR1 MDHEN and CDR2 SYDVKM. The CDR3 sequence is CASSPNPGTGGREQYF. For the CDR3, the DNA is TGTGCCAGCTCCCCCAATCCCGGGACAGGGGGCAGAGAGCAGTACTTC.

This sequence joins TRBV20-1 and TRBJ1-2; 7 bases map to TRBD1. Trimming at V came to 7 bases and at J to 8 bases, leaving 16 bases not matched to a gene. Germline V gives CDR1 DFQATT, CDR2 SNEGSKA (reference sequence). The CDR3 sequence is 14 residues long. In DNA, the CDR3 is TGCAGTGTAACGGAGGGGGCTCGGTACAGCGGCTACACCTTC. Protein: CSVTEGARYSGYTF.

This clonotype was counted only a few times. The rearrangement joins TRBV6-5 to TRBJ2-2; 7 positions match TRBD1. After removal of 0 bases from V and 7 bases from J, the junction contained 2 bases not matched to a gene. CDR3 length equals 14 residues. Per the germline V gene, CDR1 is MNHEY and CDR2 is SVGAGI. CDR3 coding DNA: TGTGCCAGCAGTTACTCAAGGACAGGCGGGGAGCTGTTTTTT. This sequence encodes CASSYSRTGGELFF.

The genes are TRBV20-1 and TRBJ2-7; 9 bases align to TRBD1. The CDR3 is 15 amino acids. With 4 bases clipped from V and 3 bases from J, the junction kept 10 bases outside the gene matches. Germline V lookup: CDR1 DFQATT, CDR2 SNEGSKA (reference sequence). DNA of the CDR3: TGCAGTGCTACCGGGACAGGGAAAGTAGGCTACGAGCAGTACTTC. As protein: CSATGTGKVGYEQYF.

This clonotype was observed a handful of times. V and J are TRBV28 and TRBJ2-5; possibly TRBD2 for D (5 bases). The CDR3 sequence is 14 residues long. The V and J ends lost 2 bases and 3 bases respectively, with 10 bases between them. Per the germline V gene, CDR1 is MDHEN and CDR2 is SYDVKM. The CDR3 coding sequence is TGTGCCAGCAGTTTACCGGGGAAGGAAGAGACCCAGTACTTC. This translates into CASSLPGKEETQYF.

This clonotype has a count of ten or more. This chain uses TRBV29-1 with TRBJ2-7, with a possible D match to TRBD1 (5 bases). Trimming left V 0 bases short and J 5 bases short, with 14 bases between. From germline, CDR1 is SQVTM and CDR2 ANQGSEA. The CDR3 has 14 amino acids. This chain's CDR3 is CSVEEPEGAHEQYF. CDR3 bases: TGCAGCGTTGAAGAGCCCGAAGGGGCGCACGAGCAGTACTTC.

The gene calls are TRBV20-1 and TRBJ2-7; 8 bases agree with TRBD2. CDR1 is DFQATT and CDR2 is SNEGSKA in the germline V gene (reference sequence). The CDR3 spans 16 residues. Unmatched junction bases numbered 10, after V lost 0 bases and J lost 3 bases. Here the CDR3 reads CSARDLLREGFYEQYF. CDR3 coding DNA: TGCAGTGCTAGAGATCTCTTACGGGAGGGCTTCTACGAGCAGTACTTC.

This clonotype was detected only a few times. V and J are TRBV19 and TRBJ2-5; TRBD1 aligns across 7 bases. CDR3 size: 14 residues. The V segment lost 3 bases and the J segment 1 base; nucleotides outside the gene matches: 2. The germline gives CDR1 LNHDA, CDR2 SQIVND (reference sequence). DNA for the CDR3: TGTGCCAGTAGTATCGGGACAGCCCAAGAGACCCAGTACTTC. Translating gives CASSIGTAQETQYF.

This clonotype has only a few counts. The chain joins TRBV7-2 to TRBJ1-2; D unresolved. The CDR3 contains 13 residues. CDR1 and CDR2 from the germline V gene are SGHTA and FQGNSA. Trimming took 5 bases from V and 3 from J, leaving 10 bases between them. The CDR3, as DNA: TGTGCCAGCAGCCCCCATCAAGACTATGGCTACACCTTC. It codes for CASSPHQDYGYTF.

The chain employs TRBV11-2 and TRBJ1-4; 8 bases match TRBD1. The CDR3 loop spans 15 amino acids. The V gene's germline CDR1 is SGHAT and CDR2 FQNNGV. The trim removed 5 bases at V and 8 bases at J, leaving 10 bases unmatched. Written as DNA, the CDR3 is TGTGCCAGCAGCCTCCGGACAGGGAGGGTGGAAAAACTGTTTTTT. Residues: CASSLRTGRVEKLFF.

This chain's CDR3 is CASSSSRLAGGSTDTQYF. The CDR3 DNA reads TGTGCCAGCAGTTCCTCTCGACTAGCGGGGGGCAGCACAGATACGCAGTATTTT. The gene calls are TRBV28 and TRBJ2-3, with 13 bases that match TRBD2. Germline V lookup: CDR1 MDHEN, CDR2 SYDVKM. J lost 0 bases, V lost 4 bases, and 7 bases had no gene match. The CDR3 covers 18 residues. Supplemented by reference TRBV28 and TRBJ2-3, the full variable domain reads DVKVTQSSRYLVKRTGEKVFLECVQDMDHENMFWYRQDPGLGLRLIYFSYDVKMKEKGDIPEGYSVSREKKERFSLILESASTNQTSMYLCASSSSRLAGGSTDTQYFGPGTRLTVL.